This T cell receptor (beta chain) was captured by sequencing in a study of tumor-infiltrating lymphocytes in primary liver carcinoma. Study summary: Staging placed the tumors at T1-T3 N0M0, and they measured roughly 4.2 to 10 cm across.

Germline CDR1 reads GTSNPN; CDR2 reads SVGIG (reference sequence). The CDR3 runs to 14 residues. V lost 4 bases, J lost 3 bases, and 16 bases lay in between. TCR beta cDNA came from about 500 ng total RNA, primed with a constant-region primer. Sequencing libraries for TCR beta derived from three nested multiplex PCR rounds that used slightly modified ARM-PCR. The first two PCR rounds used TRBV1-TRBV30 forward primers with a C-beta reverse primer, about 10 cycles each. Each CDR3 protein gets one entry after TCRdb re-called the multiplex PCR reads with MiXCR. The sample records 310,000 or so distinct CDR3 sequences, roughly 60% being singletons. Study-wide findings and caveats: In tumor-adjacent and tumor-blood pairs, overlap was lower than in tumor region pairs. Samples were bulk unsorted, so CD4+ and CD8+ repertoires were not compared.

This clonotype was seen a handful of times. The antigen is not known. Germline DNA was also extracted, with blood RNA taken from unsorted whole blood. Chronic HBV infection affected patients, none of whom had received treatment. The sample consisted of peripheral blood. This receptor was obtained from a woman aged 25 to 39 with primary liver carcinoma and hepatitis B virus infection. The chain couples TRBV30 to TRBJ2-7, with TRBD2 as a possible D gene (6 bases). The CDR3 DNA sequence: TGTGCCTGGAACCACGGGACTGCTTACTACGAGCAGTACTTC. As protein: CAWNHGTAYYEQYF.